This T cell receptor beta chain was captured by sequencing in a study of CXCR3-negative and CXCR3-positive naive CD8 T cells. Study-level results: Within a donor, both naive subsets shared TRBV-TRBJ usage, unlike memory cells.

Concerning this clonotype: Antigen unknown.

Germline lookup yields CDR1 SQVTM and CDR2 ANQGSEA. CDR3 length: 13 amino acids. The TRB cDNA libraries were prepared by 5' RACE with UMI labels. TCRdb reworked the 5' RACE reads into one entry per CDR3 protein, no DNA. Its clone listing holds 6,500 to 10,000 distinct CDR3 sequences. The clonotype was recovered from a human donor in good health. Some clones in this sample may be carry-over from other donors' samples. The gene calls are TRBV29-1 and TRBJ2-1. Sequenced: naive CXCR3- CD8+ T cells from blood. Subset here: CD45RO-CCR7+CD27+CD95- naive CD8+ T cells lacking CXCR3 (TNR3-). CDR3 protein: CSVLQASYNEQFF.